This T cell receptor beta chain was profiled in a study of blood T cell repertoires in COVID-19. Only in-frame clones appear in the TCRdb table, and some are missing; sequencing was by immunoSEQ multiplex PCR. The profile shows 200,000 to 250,000 clones, about four fifths of them singletons. The CDR3 totals 13 residues. V was pared by 3 bases and J by 9 bases, with 15 bases between. CDR1 is DFQATT, CDR2 SNEGSKA, per germline (reference sequence). Sequenced: PBMCs or T cells enriched from blood (not recorded which). V usage is TRBV20-1 and J usage is TRBJ1-5, with D perhaps matching TRBD1 (5 bases). This sequence was found in a woman in her forties or fifties who had been exposed to COVID-19. DNA of the CDR3: TGCAGTGCTAGTCCCGGGGGGAACGGGCCCCAGCATTTT. This gives the protein CSASPGGNGPQHF.